This is a list of T cell receptor beta chains from one sample in a study of shared clonotypes between healthy human individuals. The method was immunoSEQ multiplex PCR; TCRdb's version includes in-frame clones alone and lacks a portion of them. Altogether about 2 million clones are present, 85% to 95% being singletons, with the ten largest covering 0.13%. The sequenced sample consisted of naive CD4+ T cells sorted from blood. Source of these receptors: a man between 18 and 35 years old in good health. Both conserved end residues are part of each CDR3. A D gene is named only where the DNA matches it firmly. Clone size is shown for a subset of rows, as once, few, many or a class of expanded clone.

CDR3aa | CDR3nt | d_gene | v_gene | abundance | j_gene
CASSQERYYGYTF | TGTGCCAGCAGCCAAGAACGTTACTACGGCTACACCTTC | - | TRBV14 | - | TRBJ1-2
CASSQGWDRGSYNEQFF | TGCGCCAGCAGCCAAGGATGGGACAGGGGATCCTACAATGAGCAGTTCTTC | TRBD1 | TRBV4-1 | - | TRBJ2-1
CASSGGQFSYNEQFF | TGTGCCAGCAGCGGGGGACAGTTCTCCTACAATGAGCAGTTCTTC | - | TRBV6-5 | - | TRBJ2-1
CASSLGAGLFYEQYF | TGCGCCAGCAGCTTGGGAGCAGGGTTGTTCTACGAGCAGTACTTC | - | TRBV5-1 | - | TRBJ2-7
CASRHEPGQGNGYTF | TGTGCCAGCAGGCACGAACCGGGACAGGGGAATGGCTACACCTTC | TRBD1 | TRBV28 | - | TRBJ1-2
CASNLSGAEGLDTQYF | TGCGCCAGCAACCTGTCTGGAGCGGAGGGGTTGGATACGCAGTATTTT | - | TRBV5-1 | - | TRBJ2-3
CASARDSPYEQYF | TGCGCCAGCGCCCGGGACAGCCCCTACGAGCAGTACTTC | TRBD1 | TRBV5-1 | - | TRBJ2-7
CASSPQAGVGEQFF | TGTGCCAGCAGCCCCCAAGCGGGGGTGGGTGAGCAGTTCTTC | TRBD2 | TRBV7-9 | - | TRBJ2-1
CASSWGDDALSEAFF | TGCGCCAGCAGCTGGGGGGACGATGCACTGTCTGAAGCTTTCTTT | - | TRBV5-1 | - | TRBJ1-1
CASSLYAGKWYEQYF | TGTGCCAGCAGCTTATACGCGGGGAAGTGGTACGAGCAGTACTTC | - | TRBV7-2 | - | TRBJ2-7
CASSWGGKGYTF | TGTGCCAGCAGTTGGGGAGGGAAAGGCTACACCTTC | - | TRBV6-6 | - | TRBJ1-2
CASSMLGIYSGNTIYF | TGTGCCAGTAGTATGCTCGGCATCTACTCTGGAAACACCATATATTTT | - | TRBV19 | few | TRBJ1-3
CASIQAGTPQETQYF | TGTGCCAGCATCCAAGCGGGGACCCCACAAGAGACCCAGTACTTC | TRBD2 | TRBV7-2 | - | TRBJ2-5